The 25 T cell receptor beta chains below were found in one sample sequenced in a study of blood T cell repertoires in COVID-19 (dated by TCRdb to about 2020). The library was obtained by the immunoSEQ multiplex PCR assay. TCRdb's version of the immuneACCESS table is confined to in-frame rearrangements and falls short of the full clone set. An unresolved V gene accounts for under half of the shortfall where checked; the remainder is of unknown origin. The sample table contains 250,000 to 400,000 clones; only one count was recorded for 90% of them. The ten largest clones capture 2.5% to 3.5% of the sample. Specimen: peripheral blood. The receptors originated from a woman in her twenties or thirties with COVID-19, enrolled during active disease.

The rearrangement uses TRBV19 and TRBJ1-5; the D gene is possibly TRBD1 (6 bases). V was clipped by 6 bases and J by 6 bases, with 15 bases between them. The CDR3 covers 14 residues. Germline CDR1 and CDR2: LNHDA and SQIVND (reference sequence). For the CDR3, the DNA is TGTGCCAGTAGGGCTACAGGGATGGGTCAGCCCCAGCATTTT. Translating gives CASRATGMGQPQHF.

The chain combines TRBV7-9 with TRBJ2-7, with 7 bases that match TRBD1. The CDR3 runs 19 residues. The V gene's germline CDR1 is SEHNR and CDR2 FQNEAQ (reference sequence). J lost 5 bases, V lost 5 bases, and 24 bases had no gene match. In DNA, the CDR3 is TGTGCCAGCAGCCCGCCATCAAGGCAGTGGCCAGGGGGTAAGAACGAGCAGTACTTC. It codes for CASSPPSRQWPGGKNEQYF.

The V and J genes are TRBV7-9 and TRBJ2-7; 9 nucleotides line up with TRBD1. The CDR3 is 14 residues long. Germline CDR1 SEHNR, CDR2 FQNEAQ (reference sequence). Losses at the gene ends were 11 bases for V and 2 bases for J; bases not matched to a gene: 10. The CDR3 loop reads CAGTTGQGTYEQYF. In nucleotides, the CDR3 is TGTGCCGGAACGACGGGACAGGGAACCTACGAGCAGTACTTC.

This chain connects TRBV4-2 to TRBJ2-1; 10 nucleotides align to TRBD2. The CDR3 spans 16 residues. Losses at the gene ends were 1 base for V and 3 bases for J; bases not matched to a gene: 3. CDR1 is LGHNA, CDR2 YNFKEQ, per germline. Here the CDR3 reads CASSQAAGGFYNEQFF. As DNA, the CDR3 is TGTGCCAGCAGCCAAGCAGCGGGGGGGTTCTACAATGAGCAGTTCTTC.

V and J are TRBV5-1 and TRBJ2-3; the match to TRBD2 covers 9 bases. V shed 0 bases, J shed 0 bases, and the junction held 8 bases outside the gene matches. The V gene's germline CDR1 is SGHRS and CDR2 YFSETQ. The CDR3 runs to 18 residues. The CDR3 reads CASSLVTSGSSSTDTQYF. The CDR3 nucleotides read TGCGCCAGCAGCTTGGTTACTAGCGGGTCTTCTAGCACAGATACGCAGTATTTT.

Points on this clone: The same CDR3 arises from other DNA sequences in this sample as well. This chain connects TRBV3-1 (or the pseudogene TRBV3-2) to TRBJ1-5, with 7 bases matching TRBD1. Per the germline V gene, CDR1 is LGHDT and CDR2 is YNNKEL (reference sequence). With V trimmed by 3 bases and J by 1 base, 0 bases remained unmatched. The CDR3 covers 14 residues. CDR3 sequence: CASSQGQSNQPQHF. Here the CDR3 DNA reads TGTGCCAGCAGCCAGGGACAGAGCAATCAGCCCCAGCATTTT.

The rearrangement uses TRBV5-4 and TRBJ2-2; 8 bases align to TRBD2. Per the germline V gene, CDR1 is SGHNT and CDR2 is YYREEE (reference sequence). Trimming cost V 3 bases and J 6 bases; bases outside gene matches: 4. The CDR3 consists of 14 residues. CDR3 nucleotides: TGTGCCAGCAGCTCGGGACTAGAGCCCGGGGAGCTGTTTTTT. Its translation: CASSSGLEPGELFF.

This chain uses TRBV15 with TRBJ2-1, with 8 bases matching TRBD2. The V gene's germline CDR1 is LNHNV and CDR2 YYDKDF (reference sequence). The CDR3 length is 14 residues. Losses at the gene ends were 5 bases for V and 6 bases for J; bases not matched to a gene: 6. This CDR3 reads CATSYRGTSNEQFF. CDR3 bases: TGTGCCACCAGCTACCGCGGGACTAGCAATGAGCAGTTCTTC.

This clone was detected once. The chain has TRBV5-8 and TRBJ1-2; weak D call: TRBD1 (6 bases). In germline, CDR1 is SGHTS, CDR2 YDEGEE. V lost 3 bases and J lost 4, with 22 bases in between. The CDR3 is made up of 17 amino acids. Here the CDR3 reads CASSSRRIYRDAYGYTF. As DNA, the CDR3 is TGTGCCAGCAGCTCCCGACGAATATACAGGGACGCCTATGGCTACACCTTC.

The rearrangement uses TRBV7-3 and TRBJ1-2; no firm D call. The CDR3 has 12 amino acids. Germline values: CDR1 SGHTA, CDR2 FQGTGA. V was trimmed by 5 bases and J by 6 bases, leaving 10 bases between them. Here the CDR3 reads CASSRDGNGYTF. The CDR3 coding sequence is TGTGCCAGCAGCCGGGATGGTAATGGCTACACCTTC.

The genes are TRBV20-1 and TRBJ1-1; D not certain. Trimming cost V 3 bases and J 1 base, with 12 bases left between them. The germline V gene encodes CDR1 DFQATT and CDR2 SNEGSKA (reference sequence). The CDR3 has 14 amino acids. The CDR3 is CSASFARQNTEAFF. CDR3 in DNA: TGCAGTGCTAGTTTTGCCAGGCAGAACACTGAAGCTTTCTTT.

The chain couples TRBV7-9 to TRBJ2-2, with 7 bases lining up with TRBD1. The germline V gene encodes CDR1 SEHNR and CDR2 FQNEAQ (reference sequence). This CDR3 has 15 amino acids. V lost 5 bases to trimming and J lost 3 bases; unmatched junction nucleotides: 6. Here the CDR3 reads CASSETDRDTGELFF. The CDR3 coding sequence is TGTGCCAGCAGCGAGACCGACAGGGACACCGGGGAGCTGTTTTTT.

The chain combines TRBV7-2 with TRBJ2-1, with a weak D call TRBD2 (6 bases). Trimming cost V 5 bases and J 4 bases, with 9 bases left between them. CDR1 SGHTA and CDR2 FQGNSA come from the germline V gene. This CDR3 has 13 residues. CDR3 nucleotide sequence: TGTGCCAGCAGCCCGGGAGTTTACAATGAGCAGTTCTTC. As protein: CASSPGVYNEQFF.

In this sample, this clone turned up a few times. This chain connects TRBV2 to TRBJ1-5, with D hard to call. Between the trimmed V and J ends, which lost 1 base and 0 bases, there was a span of 4 bases. The CDR3 is 14 amino acids. Germline V gene data show CDR1 as SNHLY and CDR2 as FYNNEI. CDR3 nucleotides: TGTGCCAGCAGTGAAGTTAATAGCAATCAGCCCCAGCATTTT. It codes for CASSEVNSNQPQHF.

This chain links TRBV3-1 (or the pseudogene TRBV3-2) with TRBJ2-1; the D gene is possibly TRBD2 (7 bases). Per germline, CDR1 LGHDT and CDR2 YNNKEL (reference sequence). V lost 7 bases and J 6 bases, leaving 13 bases between the germline ends. CDR3 size: 13 residues. CDR3 protein: CASTKRGGNEQFF. CDR3 sequence (DNA): TGTGCCAGCACTAAAAGGGGGGGCAATGAGCAGTTCTTC.

This sequence joins TRBV18 and TRBJ1-4, with D possibly matching TRBD1 (6 bases). The V gene lost 1 base and the J gene lost 14 bases, with 20 bases spanning the gap. CDR1 KGHSH and CDR2 LQKENI come from the germline V gene. This CDR3 spans 15 amino acids. The CDR3 bases are TGTGCCAGCTCACCACGGACCCAGGGGATTTCGCTTCTGTTTTTT. Protein product: CASSPRTQGISLLFF.

CDR3 nucleotides: TGTGCCAGTAGTTCGCTAGCGGGAAACACCGGGGAGCTGTTTTTT. Amino acid sequence: CASSSLAGNTGELFF. This rearrangement joins TRBV19 to TRBJ2-2; 9 bases are shared with TRBD2. CDR1 is LNHDA and CDR2 is SQIVND in the germline V gene (reference sequence). V lost 5 bases, J lost 2 bases, and 3 bases stayed unmatched. This CDR3 spans 15 amino acids.

CDR3 sequence reads: CASRRDRDLEAFF. The CDR3 DNA sequence: TGTGCCAGCAGGAGGGACAGGGATCTTGAAGCTTTCTTT. The rearrangement links TRBV6-6 to TRBJ1-1, with TRBD1 matching 9 bases. After removal of 6 bases from V and 7 bases from J, the junction contained 6 bases not matched to a gene. Germline CDR1 and CDR2: MNHNY and SVGAGI (reference sequence). The CDR3 contains 13 residues.

The chain employs TRBV19 and TRBJ1-1; possibly TRBD1 for D (5 bases). Trimming took 3 bases from V and 7 from J, leaving 15 bases between them. Germline V lookup: CDR1 LNHDA, CDR2 SQIVND (reference sequence). The CDR3 loop spans 14 amino acids. The chain's CDR3 is CASSMERGRGEAFF. CDR3 sequence (DNA): TGTGCCAGTAGTATGGAAAGGGGTAGGGGTGAAGCTTTCTTT.

This chain joins TRBV3-1 (or the pseudogene TRBV3-2) and TRBJ1-2; D perhaps matches TRBD1 (5 bases). Deletions cut 7 bases from V and 4 bases from J, with 22 bases between. The CDR3 is 16 amino acids. CDR1 and CDR2 (germline): LGHDT, YNNKEL (reference sequence). The CDR3 spells CASTPTVTPPFYGYTF. The CDR3 DNA reads TGTGCCAGCACACCGACAGTCACACCCCCATTCTATGGCTACACCTTC.

This clone was seen a handful of times. The chain couples TRBV20-1 to TRBJ2-7; 7 positions agree with TRBD2. This CDR3 is built from 15 residues. CDR1 and CDR2 from the germline V gene are DFQATT and SNEGSKA (reference sequence). With 3 bases clipped from V and 3 bases from J, the junction kept 11 bases outside the gene matches. The CDR3 DNA reads as TGCAGTGCTAGTCGGACTAGAAGTGGGGACTACGAGCAGTACTTC. Its protein is CSASRTRSGDYEQYF.

This sequence joins TRBV18 and TRBJ2-3; TRBD2 aligns across 10 bases. This CDR3 spans 16 amino acids. CDR1 KGHSH and CDR2 LQKENI come from the germline V gene. With V trimmed by 6 bases and J by 3 bases, 9 bases remained unmatched. The CDR3, as DNA: TGTGCCAGCTCCTCTCCAGCGGGAGGGCCAACAGATACGCAGTATTTT. Protein sequence: CASSSPAGGPTDTQYF.

CDR3 amino acids: CASSPGQHTGELFF. The CDR3 coding sequence is TGTGCCAGCTCACCGGGACAGCACACCGGGGAGCTGTTTTTT. The chain employs TRBV18 and TRBJ2-2, with 7 bases matching TRBD1. With 3 bases clipped from V and 3 bases from J, the junction kept 1 base outside the gene matches. Germline CDR1 KGHSH, CDR2 LQKENI. This CDR3 comprises 14 residues. Using reference TRBV18 and TRBJ2-2 for the parts outside the CDR3, the full variable domain is NAGVMQNPRHLVRRRGQEARLRCSPMKGHSHVYWYRQLPEEGLKFMVYLQKENIIDESGMPKERFSAEFPKEGPSILRIQQVVRGDSAAYFCASSPGQHTGELFFGEGSRLTVL.

This chain uses TRBV7-3 with TRBJ1-1; D remains ambiguous. V gave up 3 bases and J gave up 4 bases, with 9 bases separating them. CDR3 length equals 13 residues. Germline loops: CDR1 SGHTA, CDR2 FQGTGA. The CDR3 is CASSFSFGTEAFF. As DNA, the CDR3 is TGTGCCAGCAGCTTTTCCTTCGGCACTGAAGCTTTCTTT.

The rearrangement joins TRBV28 to TRBJ2-7; the match to TRBD2 covers 12 bases. CDR3 length: 15 residues. Trimming took 5 bases from V and 5 from J; bases not matched to a gene: 7. The germline CDR1 and CDR2 sequences are MDHEN and SYDVKM. The CDR3 spells CASSRPTSGSHEQYF. The CDR3 region has the DNA TGTGCCAGCAGTCGGCCGACTAGCGGGAGCCACGAGCAGTACTTC.